Here is one T cell receptor beta chain with its context. Its antigen is not known. The V end lost 4 bases, the J end lost 2 bases, and 18 bases lay between the germline ends. CDR3 length: 17 residues. These data originate in a study of shared clonotypes between healthy human individuals. Findings and limits, study-wide: A generally larger estimated richness was seen in naive subsets than in memory subsets.

Positively selected for CCR7, the CD45RO-negative cells used as naive CD8 cells excluded terminally differentiated effector memory CD45RA+ cells. TCRdb keeps only in-frame clones here, not all; method: immunoSEQ multiplex PCR. The sample holds some 2.1 million clones, roughly 94% seen once. This receptor was identified in a young man in good health. The specimen was naive CD8+ T cells sorted from blood. The genes are TRBV5-3 and TRBJ1-4, with a weak D call TRBD1 (5 bases). TRBV5-3 is labeled an ORF, and its function is uncertain. In DNA form, the CDR3 reads TGTGCCAGAAGCGCACCGGTCCCGGGGCGGACTAATGAAAAACTGTTTTTT. This gives the protein CARSAPVPGRTNEKLFF.